The T cell receptor (beta chain) described here comes from a study of blood T cell repertoires in COVID-19. Study-level background: Whether acute or convalescent, the COVID-19 samples came from the United States, Italy and Spain.

The trim removed 9 bases at V and 4 bases at J, leaving 20 bases unmatched. Germline V gene sequence: CDR1 WNHNN, CDR2 SYGVQD (reference sequence). The length of the CDR3 is 18 residues. Only in-frame clones appear in the TCRdb table, and some are missing; sequencing was by immunoSEQ multiplex PCR. The sample records just over 90,000 clones, 70% to 90% being singletons. The rearrangement joins TRBV10-1 to TRBJ2-3, with TRBD1 matching 9 bases. This TCR came from an elderly woman with acute or convalescent COVID-19. Sequenced input: peripheral blood. The CDR3 nucleotides are TGCGCCAGGAAAGGACAGGGGTGGGATTCCCCCTTTCCAGATACGCAGTATTTT. Its translation: CARKGQGWDSPFPDTQYF.